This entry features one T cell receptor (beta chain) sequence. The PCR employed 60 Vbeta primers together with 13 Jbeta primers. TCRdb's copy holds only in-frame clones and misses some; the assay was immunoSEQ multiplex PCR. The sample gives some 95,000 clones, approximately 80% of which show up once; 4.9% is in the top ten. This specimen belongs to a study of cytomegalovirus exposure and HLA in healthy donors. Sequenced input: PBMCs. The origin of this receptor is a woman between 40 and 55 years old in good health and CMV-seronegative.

CDR3 amino acids: CASSTDKDYGYTF. The CDR3 DNA reads TGTGCCAGCAGCACTGATAAAGACTATGGCTACACCTTC. The chain combines TRBV6-1 with TRBJ1-2; D is unclear. The CDR3 has 13 amino acids. V lost 6 bases and J 3 bases, leaving 11 bases between the germline ends. The V gene's germline CDR1 is MNHNS and CDR2 SASEGT.